The following is a T cell receptor (beta chain) sequence with its context. As yet, its antigen is unknown. The data derive from a study of cytomegalovirus exposure and HLA in healthy donors. Overall study findings and caveats: Earlier analysis found most TCR beta V segments productive about 90% or about 30% of the time. Fewer N-insertions than the roughly 630-donor mean were reportedly shown by an Asian-associated ancestry cluster in a later analysis.

The germline gives CDR1 SEHNR, CDR2 FQNEAQ (reference sequence). CDR3 length equals 16 residues. Trimming at V came to 4 bases and at J to 5 bases, leaving 12 bases not matched to a gene. The PCR had 60 Vbeta and 13 Jbeta primers. Only in-frame clones appear in the TCRdb table, and some are missing; sequencing was by immunoSEQ multiplex PCR. The table lists some 200,000 clones, approximately 80% of them singletons. This TCR was sampled from a woman aged 25 to 39 in good health and CMV-seronegative. The sample taken for sequencing was PBMCs. This chain joins TRBV7-9 and TRBJ2-5, with 8 bases lining up with TRBD2. The CDR3 DNA reads as TGTGCCAGCAGCTCCACGTTAAGCGGGAGCCGGGAGACCCAGTACTTC. This gives the protein CASSSTLSGSRETQYF.